This TCR beta chain came from a study of T cells after yellow fever vaccination. TCR cDNA, made by 5'RACE template switching, carried an added universal primer site and UMIs. TCRdb fed the 5' RACE reads into MiXCR, producing one record per CDR3 protein. The repertoire consists of some 300,000 distinct CDR3 sequences, with 9.5% to 12% occurring once and the leading ten covering approximately 3%. This clonotype was seen more than once but under ten times. CDR1 and CDR2 from the germline V gene are SGHRS and YFSETQ. CDR3 length: 16 residues. The V end was cut by 4 bases, the J end by 2 bases, with 15 bases between.

The chain carries TRBV5-1 and TRBJ2-2; weak D call: TRBD1 (5 bases). This material consisted of CD4+ T cells sorted from PBMCs, taken 45 days after the yellow fever booster vaccination. This TCR was sampled from a man younger than 30 who received the YFV17D yellow fever vaccine. The CDR3 spells CASSPRQGVNTGELFF. The CDR3 DNA reads as TGCGCCAGCAGCCCCCGCCAGGGCGTTAACACCGGGGAGCTGTTTTTT.